This T cell receptor beta chain comes out of a study of T cell responses to AZD1222 COVID-19 vaccine. The study, taken as a whole, reports: The span of vaccine-associated CD4 TCRs extended across spike, with dominance at 160-218 and 743-854.

Germline V gene data show CDR1 as SGHAT and CDR2 as FQNNGV. The CDR3 is made up of 13 amino acids. Trimming took 0 bases from V and 5 from J, leaving 5 bases between them. As to this clone: Its antigen remains unidentified.

TCRdb's copy holds only in-frame clones and misses some; the assay was immunoSEQ multiplex PCR. The table lists 110,000 to 150,000 clones, around 90% of them singletons. This TCR was recovered from an adult in good health. The sequences come from peripheral blood, collected on day 0 of AZD1222 vaccination. V gene TRBV11-2 combines with J gene TRBJ1-3; D call uncertain. CDR3 nucleotides: TGTGCCAGCAGCTTAGAACCGCGAAACACCATATATTTT. Translation gives CASSLEPRNTIYF.